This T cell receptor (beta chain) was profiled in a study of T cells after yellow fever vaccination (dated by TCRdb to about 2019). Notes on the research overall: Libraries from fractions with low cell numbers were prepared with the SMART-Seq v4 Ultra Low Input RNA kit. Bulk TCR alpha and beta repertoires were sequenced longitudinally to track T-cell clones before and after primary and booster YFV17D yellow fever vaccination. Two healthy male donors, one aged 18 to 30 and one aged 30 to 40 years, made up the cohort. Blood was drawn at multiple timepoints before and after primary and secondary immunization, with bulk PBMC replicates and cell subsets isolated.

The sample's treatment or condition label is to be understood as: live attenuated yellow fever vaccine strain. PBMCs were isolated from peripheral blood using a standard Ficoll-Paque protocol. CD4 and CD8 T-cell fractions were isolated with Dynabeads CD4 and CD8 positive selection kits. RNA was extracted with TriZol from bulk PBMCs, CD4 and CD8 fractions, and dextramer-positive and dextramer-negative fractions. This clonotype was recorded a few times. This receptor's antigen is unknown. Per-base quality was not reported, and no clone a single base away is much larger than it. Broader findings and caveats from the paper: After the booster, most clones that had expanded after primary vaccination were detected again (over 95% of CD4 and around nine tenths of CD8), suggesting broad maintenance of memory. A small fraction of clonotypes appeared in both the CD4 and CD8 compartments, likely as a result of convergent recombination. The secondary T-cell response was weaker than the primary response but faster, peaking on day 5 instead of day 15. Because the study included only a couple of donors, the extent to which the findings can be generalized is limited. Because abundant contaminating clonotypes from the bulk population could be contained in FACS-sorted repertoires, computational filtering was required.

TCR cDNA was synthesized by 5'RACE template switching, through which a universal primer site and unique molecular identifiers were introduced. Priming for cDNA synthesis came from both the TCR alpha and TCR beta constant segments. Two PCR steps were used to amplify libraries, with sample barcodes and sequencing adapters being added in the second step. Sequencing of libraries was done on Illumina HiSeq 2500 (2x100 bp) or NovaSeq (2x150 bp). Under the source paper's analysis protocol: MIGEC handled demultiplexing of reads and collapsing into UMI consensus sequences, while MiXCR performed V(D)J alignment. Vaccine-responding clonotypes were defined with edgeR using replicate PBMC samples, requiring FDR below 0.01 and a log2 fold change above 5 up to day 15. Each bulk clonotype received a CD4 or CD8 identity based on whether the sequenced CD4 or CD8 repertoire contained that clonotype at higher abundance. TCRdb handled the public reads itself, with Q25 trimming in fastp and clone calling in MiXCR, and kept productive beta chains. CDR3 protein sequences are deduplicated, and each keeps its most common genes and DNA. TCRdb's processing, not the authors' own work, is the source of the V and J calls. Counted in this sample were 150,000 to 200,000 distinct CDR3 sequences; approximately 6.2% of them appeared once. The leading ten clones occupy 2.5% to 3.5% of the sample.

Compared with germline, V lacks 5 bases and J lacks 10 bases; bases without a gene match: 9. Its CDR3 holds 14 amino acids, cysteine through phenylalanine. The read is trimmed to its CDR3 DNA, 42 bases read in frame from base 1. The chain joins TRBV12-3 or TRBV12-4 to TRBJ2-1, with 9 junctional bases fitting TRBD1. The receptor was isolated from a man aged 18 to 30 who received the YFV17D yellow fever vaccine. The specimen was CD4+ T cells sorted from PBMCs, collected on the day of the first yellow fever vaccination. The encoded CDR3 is CASSPRQGDSEQFF. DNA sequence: TGTGCCAGCAGTCCTCGACAGGGGGATTCCGAGCAGTTCTTC.